This T cell receptor beta chain was identified during a study of cytomegalovirus exposure and HLA in healthy donors. Background on the study: Prior work identified 100 million to 130 million unique TCR beta sequences in about 179 million T cells. General observations from the study: A later analysis showed that HLA-associated TCR beta chains had undergone more clonal expansion than equally common others. Follow-up analysis later connected one missense variant in DCLRE1C with trimming of TCR beta V- and J-genes. DRB1 had the most TCR associations and HLA-C the fewest, a later analysis found, with rates varying by HLA locus.

About this clone: The antigen remains unidentified.

PCR used 60 Vbeta primers and 13 Jbeta primers. Here immunoSEQ multiplex PCR was the method, and the copy in TCRdb shows in-frame clones only, minus some. The profile shows fewer than 250,000 clones, around four fifths of them singletons. Deletions cut 1 base from V and 3 bases from J, with 12 bases between. This CDR3 is built from 14 residues. Per the germline V gene, CDR1 is SQVTM and CDR2 is ANQGSEA. The chain carries TRBV29-1 and TRBJ2-5, with TRBD2 as a possible D gene (5 bases). Sequencing input: PBMCs. This clonotype was sampled from a woman between 50 and 59 years old in good health and CMV-seropositive. The CDR3, as DNA: TGCAGCGTTGAAGGTCGGGGATGGGAAGAGACCCAGTACTTC. Encoded protein: CSVEGRGWEETQYF.